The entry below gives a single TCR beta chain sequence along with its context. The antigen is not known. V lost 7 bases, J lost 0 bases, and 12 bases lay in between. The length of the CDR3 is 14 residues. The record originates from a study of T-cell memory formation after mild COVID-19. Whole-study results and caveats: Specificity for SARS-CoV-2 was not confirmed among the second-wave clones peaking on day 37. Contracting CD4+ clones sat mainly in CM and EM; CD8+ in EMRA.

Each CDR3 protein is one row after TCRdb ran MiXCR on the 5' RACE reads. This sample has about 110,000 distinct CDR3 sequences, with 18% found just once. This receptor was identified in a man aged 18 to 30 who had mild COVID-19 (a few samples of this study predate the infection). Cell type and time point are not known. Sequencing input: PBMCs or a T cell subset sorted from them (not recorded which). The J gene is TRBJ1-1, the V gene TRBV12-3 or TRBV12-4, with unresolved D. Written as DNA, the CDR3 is TGTGCCAGCATCCACCCGAGGGTGAACACTGAAGCTTTCTTT. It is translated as CASIHPRVNTEAFF.